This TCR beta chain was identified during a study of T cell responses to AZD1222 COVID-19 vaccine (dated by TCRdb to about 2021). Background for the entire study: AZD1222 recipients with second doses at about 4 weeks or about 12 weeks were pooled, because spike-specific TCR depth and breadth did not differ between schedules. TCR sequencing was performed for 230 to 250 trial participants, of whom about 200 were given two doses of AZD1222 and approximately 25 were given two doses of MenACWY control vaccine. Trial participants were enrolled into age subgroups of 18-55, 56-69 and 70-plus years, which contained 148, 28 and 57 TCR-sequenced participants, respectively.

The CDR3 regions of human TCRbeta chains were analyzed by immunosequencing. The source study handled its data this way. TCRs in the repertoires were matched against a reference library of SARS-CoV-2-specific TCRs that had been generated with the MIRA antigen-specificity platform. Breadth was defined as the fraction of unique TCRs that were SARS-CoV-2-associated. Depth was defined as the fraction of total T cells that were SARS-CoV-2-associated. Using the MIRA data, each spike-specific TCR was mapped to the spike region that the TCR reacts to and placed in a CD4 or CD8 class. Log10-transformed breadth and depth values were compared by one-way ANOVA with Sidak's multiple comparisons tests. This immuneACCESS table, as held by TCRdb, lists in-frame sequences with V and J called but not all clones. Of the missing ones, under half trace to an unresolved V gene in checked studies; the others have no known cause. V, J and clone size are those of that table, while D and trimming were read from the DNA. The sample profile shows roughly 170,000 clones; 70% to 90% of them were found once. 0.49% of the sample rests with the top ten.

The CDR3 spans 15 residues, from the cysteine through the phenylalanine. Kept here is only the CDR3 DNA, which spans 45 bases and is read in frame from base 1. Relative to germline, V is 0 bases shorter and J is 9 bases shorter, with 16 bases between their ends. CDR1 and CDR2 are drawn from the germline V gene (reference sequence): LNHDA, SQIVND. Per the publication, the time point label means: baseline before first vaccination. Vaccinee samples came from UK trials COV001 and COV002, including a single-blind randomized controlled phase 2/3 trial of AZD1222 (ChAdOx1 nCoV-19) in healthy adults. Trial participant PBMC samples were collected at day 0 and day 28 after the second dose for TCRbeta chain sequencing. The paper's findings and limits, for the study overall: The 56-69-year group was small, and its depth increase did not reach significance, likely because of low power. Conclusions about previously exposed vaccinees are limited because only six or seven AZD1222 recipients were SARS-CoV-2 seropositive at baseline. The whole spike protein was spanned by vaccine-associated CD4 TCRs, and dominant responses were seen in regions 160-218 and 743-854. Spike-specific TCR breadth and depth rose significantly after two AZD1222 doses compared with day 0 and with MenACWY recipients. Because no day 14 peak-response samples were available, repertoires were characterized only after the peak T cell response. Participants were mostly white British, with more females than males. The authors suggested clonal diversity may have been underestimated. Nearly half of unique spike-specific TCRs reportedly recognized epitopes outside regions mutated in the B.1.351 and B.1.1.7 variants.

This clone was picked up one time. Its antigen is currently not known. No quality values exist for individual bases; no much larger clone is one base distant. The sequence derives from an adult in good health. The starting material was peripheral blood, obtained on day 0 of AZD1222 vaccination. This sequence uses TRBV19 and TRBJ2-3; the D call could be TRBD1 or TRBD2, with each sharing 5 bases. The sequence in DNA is TGTGCCAGTAGTATAGACCGGGGCGCGGGTGTAACGCAGTATTTT. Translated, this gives CASSIDRGAGVTQYF. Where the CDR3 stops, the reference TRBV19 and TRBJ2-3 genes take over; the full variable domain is DGGITQSPKYLFRKEGQNVTLSCEQNLNHDAMYWYRQDPGQGLRLIYYSQIVNDFQKGDIAEGYSVSREKKESFPLTVTSAQKNPTAFYLCASSIDRGAGVTQYFGPGTRLTVL.